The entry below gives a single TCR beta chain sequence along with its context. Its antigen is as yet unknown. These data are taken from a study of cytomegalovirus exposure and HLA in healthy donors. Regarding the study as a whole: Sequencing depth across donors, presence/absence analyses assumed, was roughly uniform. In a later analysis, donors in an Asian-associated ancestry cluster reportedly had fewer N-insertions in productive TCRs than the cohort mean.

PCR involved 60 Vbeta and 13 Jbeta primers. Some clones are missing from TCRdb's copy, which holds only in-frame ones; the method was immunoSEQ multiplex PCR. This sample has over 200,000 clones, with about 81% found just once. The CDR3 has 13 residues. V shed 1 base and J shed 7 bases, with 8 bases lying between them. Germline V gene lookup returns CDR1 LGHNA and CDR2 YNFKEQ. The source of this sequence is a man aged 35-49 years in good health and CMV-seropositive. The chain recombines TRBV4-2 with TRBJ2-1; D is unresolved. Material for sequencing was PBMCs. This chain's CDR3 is CASSQGPSNEQFF. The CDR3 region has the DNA TGTGCCAGCAGCCAAGGGCCGTCGAATGAGCAGTTCTTC.